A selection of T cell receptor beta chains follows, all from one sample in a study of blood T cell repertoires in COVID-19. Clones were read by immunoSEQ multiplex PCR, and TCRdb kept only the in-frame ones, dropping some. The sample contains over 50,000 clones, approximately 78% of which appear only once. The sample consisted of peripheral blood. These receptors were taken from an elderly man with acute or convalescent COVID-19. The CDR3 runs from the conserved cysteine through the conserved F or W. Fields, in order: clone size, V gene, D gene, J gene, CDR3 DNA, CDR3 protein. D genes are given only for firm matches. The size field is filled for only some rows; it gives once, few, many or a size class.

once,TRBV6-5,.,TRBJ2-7,TGTGCCAGCAGAGAGCGGGTCTACGAGCAGTACTTC,CASRERVYEQYF
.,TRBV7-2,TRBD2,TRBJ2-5,TGTGCCAGCAGCTTTAGCGGGGGGGCAGAAGAGACCCAGTACTTC,CASSFSGGAEETQYF
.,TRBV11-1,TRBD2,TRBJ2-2,TGTGCCAGCAGCGCCCGACTAGCGGTCCCGGCCGGGGAGCTGTTTTTT,CASSARLAVPAGELFF
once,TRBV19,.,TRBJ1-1,TGTGCCACCTCGGGACTGAGGAACACTGAAGCTTTCTTT,CATSGLRNTEAFF
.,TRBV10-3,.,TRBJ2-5,TGTGCCATCAGTGAATACCGGGGCCAAGAGACCCAGTACTTC,CAISEYRGQETQYF
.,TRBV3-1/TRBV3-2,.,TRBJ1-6,TGTGCCAGCAGCCAAGGGCAGGGCCCCGGTTCACCCCTCCACTTT,CASSQGQGPGSPLHF
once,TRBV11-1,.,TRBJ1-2,TGTGCCAGCAGCTTACCCCGGGGTCCCAACTATGGCTACACCTTC,CASSLPRGPNYGYTF
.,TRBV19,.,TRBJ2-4,TGTGCCAGTACCCCAGGCGTGCTAGCCAAAAACATTCAGTACTTC,CASTPGVLAKNIQYF
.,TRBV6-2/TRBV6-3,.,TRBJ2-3,TGTGCCAGCAGTCCACCTAATTCAGATACGCAGTATTTT,CASSPPNSDTQYF
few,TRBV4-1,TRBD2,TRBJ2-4,TGCGCCAGCGGAGCCTGGTTCCTAGCGGGGCGTTGGGGGGCCAAAAACATTCAGTACTTC,CASGAWFLAGRWGAKNIQYF
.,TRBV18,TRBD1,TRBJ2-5,TGTGCCAGCTCGCCTGAGACAGGGAAGGAGACCCAGTACTTC,CASSPETGKETQYF
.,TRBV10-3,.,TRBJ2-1,TGTGCCATCAGTGAGTCGGGACTCTACAATGAGCAGTTCTTC,CAISESGLYNEQFF
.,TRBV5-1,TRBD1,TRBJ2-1,TGCGCCAGCAGCTTGGGACAGGGTACCGATGAGCAGTTCTTC,CASSLGQGTDEQFF
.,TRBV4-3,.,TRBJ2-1,TGCGCCAGCAGCCAAGAATGGCAGGGCCTATACCTATACAATGAGCAGTTCTTC,CASSQEWQGLYLYNEQFF